This TCR beta chain was captured in a study of T cells in Graves' hyperthyroidism and ophthalmopathy. In the study overall: Before any treatment, at initial diagnosis, peripheral blood was collected. Whole-study results and caveats: Blood also contained most expanded thyroid clonotypes above 0.001.

From RNA transcripts, TCR beta CDR3 regions were amplified. Initially, a first-round RT-PCR of the TCR CDR3 employed the HTBI primer set. Via MiXCR, TCRdb re-called the multiplex PCR reads, giving one row per CDR3 protein. The sample carries 110,000 to 150,000 distinct CDR3 sequences, roughly 23% recorded once. In regard to this clonotype: Antigen specificity is unknown.

Germline V gene data show CDR1 as MNHNS and CDR2 as SASEGT. The CDR3 is 13 amino acids. V was pared by 9 bases and J by 1 base, with 13 bases between. Patients aged 18 to 65 had newly diagnosed hyperthyroidism that had lasted under 2 months. Blood was sampled at initial diagnosis of hyperthyroidism, prior to onset of any ophthalmopathy symptoms. The chain combines TRBV6-1 with TRBJ2-7, with D possibly matching TRBD2 (6 bases). The source of this sequence is a woman in her fifties or sixties with Graves' hyperthyroidism that later progressed to Graves' ophthalmopathy. The sequencing sample was made of blood. CDR3 in DNA: TGTGCCAGTCACTCGGCGGGGTCCTACGAGCAGTACTTC. Its translation: CASHSAGSYEQYF.